This T cell receptor beta chain was identified during a study of blood T cell dynamics during melanoma immunotherapy. Findings of the study overall: The study could not tell melanoma-specific clones from general immune activation.

In its sample, this clone was seen once. Its matching antigen is unknown. Assay used: immunoSEQ multiplex PCR; TCRdb lists only in-frame clones, some missing. The sample lists about 6,900 clones, about 78% occurring once. The V end was cut by 2 bases, the J end by 5 bases, with 15 bases between. This CDR3 contains 15 residues. Per germline, CDR1 SGHNT and CDR2 YYREEE (reference sequence). Specified time point: pre-treatment baseline. Patients had no prior systemic cancer treatment, immunosuppressants or other active cancers. This sequence was found in a human donor with melanoma. The V and J genes are TRBV5-4 and TRBJ2-3; D possibly corresponds to TRBD1 (6 bases). Sequencing used blood, obtained from a patient treated with checkpoint blockade. CDR3 residues: CASSFRGGLGDTQYF. The CDR3, as DNA: TGTGCCAGCAGCTTTAGAGGGGGTTTGGGAGATACGCAGTATTTT.